Each of the 20 T cell receptor beta chains below was sequenced from the same sample in a study of identical twins. One entry per CDR3 protein, called by TCRdb with MiXCR from the 5' RACE reads. The repertoire holds 690,000 or so distinct CDR3 sequences, with around 8.6% as singletons. These data were also reused for a study on yellow fever vaccine responses in identical twins.

What was sequenced was PBMCs. These receptors came from a woman under 30 in good health.

Ten or more counts support this clonotype. V and J are TRBV3-1 and TRBJ1-2; no reliable D call. The V gene lost 2 bases and the J gene lost 7 bases, with 17 bases spanning the gap. Germline V CDR1 and CDR2: LGHDT, YNNKEL (reference sequence). The CDR3 is 15 amino acids. CDR3 in DNA: TGTGCCAGCAGCCAAATGGCGGGGATCATGGGTGGCTACACCTTC. The encoded protein is CASSQMAGIMGGYTF.

This chain connects TRBV7-9 to TRBJ1-2; no clear D gene. The CDR3 runs to 15 residues. CDR1 and CDR2 from the germline V gene are SEHNR and FQNEAQ (reference sequence). V was cut by 2 bases and J by 7 bases, with 17 bases left in between. CDR3 protein: CASSLSGVEYGGYTF. The CDR3 DNA follows: TGTGCCAGCAGCTTAAGTGGGGTGGAGTACGGTGGCTACACCTTC.

This clonotype has only a few counts. J is TRBJ2-7 and V is TRBV12-3 or TRBV12-4; D remains ambiguous. The CDR3 has 12 amino acids. The V and J ends lost 7 bases and 3 bases respectively, with 10 bases between them. The CDR3 nucleotides are TGTGCCAGCACTCCGGACGGCTACGAGCAGTACTTC. It specifies CASTPDGYEQYF.

As concerns this clonotype: A clone one base away is much larger, so this may be a read error. This rearrangement joins TRBV7-9 to TRBJ2-7, with 8 nucleotides matching TRBD2. The CDR3 consists of 13 residues. Germline V gene lookup returns CDR1 SEHNR and CDR2 FQNEAQ (reference sequence). The V and J ends lost 5 bases and 4 bases, in that order; junction bases with no gene match: 4. The CDR3 spells CASSREGGYEQYF. For the CDR3, the DNA is TGTGCCAGCAGCCGGGAGGGGGGGTACGAGCAGTACTTC.

The chain couples TRBV10-3 to TRBJ2-7, with a possible D match to TRBD1 (5 bases). CDR1 is ENHRY and CDR2 is SYGVKD in the germline V gene. The CDR3 loop spans 14 amino acids. Trimming took 0 bases from V and 0 from J, leaving 6 bases between them. The CDR3: CAISESGASYEQYF. CDR3 DNA sequence: TGTGCCATCAGTGAGTCAGGGGCCTCCTACGAGCAGTACTTC.

This clonotype was seen ten or more times. The rearrangement uses TRBV29-1 and TRBJ2-3; 8 nucleotides match TRBD1. This CDR3 has 14 residues. Germline trimming cut 4 bases from V and 4 bases from J; bases unmatched to any gene: 7. CDR1 and CDR2 (germline): SQVTM, ANQGSEA. The CDR3 loop is CSVGPGGGADTQYF. The CDR3 DNA sequence: TGCAGCGTTGGCCCAGGGGGCGGCGCAGATACGCAGTATTTT.

The sample holds a few counts of this clonotype. This chain uses TRBV9 with TRBJ2-1, with D possibly TRBD1 on 6 matching bases. The CDR3 spans 15 residues. The V gene's germline CDR1 is SGDLS and CDR2 YYNGEE. V was clipped by 0 bases and J by 9 bases, with 16 bases between them. For the CDR3, the DNA is TGTGCCAGCAGCGTAGAACTACAGGGCTATGGTGAGCAGTTCTTC. It specifies CASSVELQGYGEQFF.

This clonotype was counted a few times. The chain joins TRBV11-2 to TRBJ2-2, with 7 bases aligning to TRBD2. The CDR3 is 15 amino acids. Germline CDR1 and CDR2: SGHAT and FQNNGV. After removal of 3 bases from V and 5 bases from J, the junction contained 6 bases not matched to a gene. In nucleotides, the CDR3 is TGTGCCAGCAGCTTTAGACTAGCTAGTACCGGGGAGCTGTTTTTT. It specifies CASSFRLASTGELFF.

This clonotype was counted only a few times. V gene TRBV6-5 combines with J gene TRBJ2-3; D remains unclear. The V end lost 4 bases, the J end lost 4 bases, and 12 bases lay between the germline ends. The CDR3 contains 14 residues. Germline assignment: CDR1 MNHEY and CDR2 SVGAGI. The CDR3 loop reads CASSSPTRPDTQYF. The CDR3 DNA is TGTGCCAGCAGTTCACCGACTCGACCAGATACGCAGTATTTT.

This clonotype was seen at least ten times. The chain carries TRBV4-2 and TRBJ2-3, with no clear D. This CDR3 spans 13 amino acids. Germline-derived CDR1 and CDR2 are LGHNA and YNFKEQ. Trimming left V 6 bases short and J 0 bases short, with 7 bases between. CDR3 sequence reads: CASSSQSTDTQYF. Written as DNA, the CDR3 is TGTGCCAGCAGTAGCCAGAGCACAGATACGCAGTATTTT.

This clonotype occurred many times. This chain joins TRBV21-1 and TRBJ1-5; the listed D gene, TRBD1, was not tested against the DNA. TRBV21-1 has pseudogene status. CDR3 length: 15 amino acids. The CDR3 DNA follows: TGTGCCAGCAGCAAAGGGGGACAGGGCAATCAGCCCCAGCATTTT. Translating it yields CASSKGGQGNQPQHF.

This clonotype was observed at least ten times. The chain combines TRBV12-3 or TRBV12-4 with TRBJ1-4; D may be TRBD1 (5 bases). This CDR3 has 13 amino acids. V was trimmed by 3 bases and J by 7 bases, leaving 9 bases between them. The CDR3 DNA reads as TGTGCCAGCAGTTTGGCAGGGACTGAAAAACTGTTTTTT. It specifies CASSLAGTEKLFF.

This clonotype came up many times. The chain joins TRBV20-1 to TRBJ2-5; 7 bases are a match to TRBD2. The J segment lost 1 base and the V segment lost 2 bases, leaving 4 bases of the junction unmatched. The CDR3 extends over 14 amino acids. CDR1 is DFQATT, CDR2 SNEGSKA, per germline (reference sequence). The chain's CDR3 is CSARPGTTQETQYF. The CDR3 nucleotides are TGCAGTGCTAGACCAGGGACTACCCAAGAGACCCAGTACTTC.

This chain joins TRBV5-6 and TRBJ2-1; 8 bases fit TRBD2. Germline V gives CDR1 SGHDT, CDR2 YYEEEE. With 4 bases clipped from V and 2 bases from J, the junction kept 8 bases outside the gene matches. CDR3 length equals 16 residues. The CDR3 bases are TGTGCCAGCAGCCCGGAGGGGCGGGGGGCCTACAATGAGCAGTTCTTC. Residues: CASSPEGRGAYNEQFF. Using reference TRBV5-6 and TRBJ2-1 for the parts outside the CDR3, the full variable domain is DAGVTQSPTHLIKTRGQQVTLRCSPKSGHDTVSWYQQALGQGPQFIFQYYEEEERQRGNFPDRFSGHQFPNYSSELNVNALLLGDSALYLCASSPEGRGAYNEQFFGPGTRLTVL.

The CDR3 reads CASSLTSSGGYTQYF. CDR3 coding DNA: TGTGCCAGCAGCTTAACGTCTAGCGGGGGTTATACGCAGTATTTT. The rearrangement joins TRBV7-2 to TRBJ2-3, with TRBD2 matching 10 bases. This CDR3 comprises 15 residues. V shed 2 bases and J 7 bases; nucleotides not matched to a gene: 6. The germline CDR1 and CDR2 sequences are SGHTA and FQGNSA.

About this clonotype: Just one base apart from a much larger clone, this may be a read error. This chain links TRBV2 with TRBJ2-1; 8 positions agree with TRBD2. The CDR3 totals 17 residues. The germline gives CDR1 SNHLY, CDR2 FYNNEI. With V trimmed by 10 bases and J by 1 base, 15 bases remained unmatched. The DNA of the CDR3 is TGTGCCATCATGAGGCAGCGGGAGCCAGGTTCCTACAATGAGCAGTTCTTC. Translating it yields CAIMRQREPGSYNEQFF.

This clonotype was seen a few times. V and J are TRBV20-1 and TRBJ2-2; D uncertain. Germline values: CDR1 DFQATT, CDR2 SNEGSKA (reference sequence). Trimming took 0 bases from V and 4 from J, leaving 21 bases between them. CDR3 size: 18 residues. The CDR3 protein is CSARERKRRHLITGELFF. The CDR3 DNA reads as TGCAGTGCTAGAGAGAGGAAGAGACGGCACTTAATCACCGGGGAGCTGTTTTTT.

The J gene is TRBJ2-1, the V gene TRBV19, with D possibly matching TRBD2 (7 bases). The ends were cut back, 9 bases at V and 7 bases at J, with 19 bases in the middle. Germline values: CDR1 LNHDA, CDR2 SQIVND (reference sequence). The CDR3 covers 14 residues. In nucleotides, the CDR3 is TGTGCCAGCGCCGTAGGGGGGGGGAGGAATGAGCAGTTCTTC. Translating it yields CASAVGGGRNEQFF.

The chain carries TRBV10-2 and TRBJ2-7, with 10 nucleotides matching TRBD2. Germline V gene data show CDR1 as WSHSY and CDR2 as SAAADI. With V trimmed by 2 bases and J by 3 bases, 7 bases remained unmatched. The CDR3 spans 16 residues. Written as DNA, the CDR3 is TGCGCCAGCAGTGAGAGGGTAGCGGGAGGTGTCTACGAGCAGTACTTC. It yields the protein CASSERVAGGVYEQYF.

The table lists this clonotype with many counts. The chain is built from TRBV9 and TRBJ2-1, with a tentative D call TRBD2 (6 bases). In germline, CDR1 is SGDLS, CDR2 YYNGEE. Trimming removed 1 base from V and 10 bases from J, with 15 bases in between. CDR3 length equals 14 residues. CDR3 bases: TGTGCCAGCAGCGTATCCCCGGGACTCAAGGAGCAGTTCTTC. Amino acids: CASSVSPGLKEQFF. Filled out from reference TRBV9 and TRBJ2-1, the complete variable domain reads DSGVTQTPKHLITATGQRVTLRCSPRSGDLSVYWYQQSLDQGLQFLIQYYNGEERAKGNILERFSAQQFPDLHSELNLSSLELGDSALYFCASSVSPGLKEQFFGPGTRLTVL.